The clone carrying this TCR beta chain was observed many times. The sample belongs to a study of T cells in Graves' hyperthyroidism and ophthalmopathy. RNA transcripts served as the template for amplifying TCR beta CDR3 regions. The HTBI primer set drove a first-round RT-PCR of the TCR CDR3. From the multiplex PCR reads, TCRdb called clonotypes with MiXCR, one entry per CDR3 protein. Of around 500,000 distinct CDR3 sequences in the sample, roughly an eighth were seen once. In germline, CDR1 is SGHRS, CDR2 YFSETQ. V gave up 3 bases and J gave up 7 bases, with 23 bases separating them. The CDR3 sequence is 16 residues long.

V gene TRBV5-1 combines with J gene TRBJ2-7, with a weak D call TRBD2 (5 bases). The TCR comes from a young woman with Graves' hyperthyroidism. The source material was blood. CDR3 sequence (DNA): TGCGCCAGCAGCTCGTGGGCGTGGACCTCTTCGGGGGAGCAGTACTTC. Translation: CASSSWAWTSSGEQYF.